Following are 13 T cell receptor beta chains from one sample sequenced in a study of human T cells and chemical hapten exposure. TCRdb called the RACE reads again in MiXCR, with one record for every CDR3 protein. The data contain over 85,000 distinct CDR3 sequences, approximately 8.2% of them singletons. Noted time point: healthy volunteer bleed at 2 weeks. Total RNA was isolated from whole blood that had not been fractionated. Source material: whole blood. The receptors stem from a female donor in good health. Some clones in this sample may be carry-over from other donors' samples.

Many counts were recorded for this clonotype. CDR3 protein: CSARGTSAQETQYF. The CDR3 DNA reads TGCAGTGCTAGAGGGACTAGCGCCCAAGAGACCCAGTACTTC. This sequence joins TRBV20-1 and TRBJ2-5; 9 nucleotides agree with TRBD2. The V and J ends lost 1 base and 1 base, in that order; junction bases with no gene match: 1. The CDR3 runs 14 residues. Germline V gene sequence: CDR1 DFQATT, CDR2 SNEGSKA (reference sequence).

Regarding this clonotype: A much larger clone differs by one base, so this may be a read error. Because it lacks the conserved phenylalanine or tryptophan at the end, this CDR3 is likely a read error. The V call is TRBV27, the J call TRBJ1-1, with a tentative D call TRBD1 (5 bases). Between the trimmed V and J ends, which lost 2 bases and 4 bases, there was a span of 11 bases. This CDR3 is 14 amino acids long. CDR1 and CDR2 (germline): MNHEY, SMNVEV (reference sequence). The CDR3 DNA is TGTGCCAGCAGTTTAGTGGGGGGAAGCACTGAAGCTTTCTTA. It is translated as CASSLVGGSTEAFL.

The chain links TRBV28 to TRBJ2-3; no definite D call. The CDR3 runs to 15 residues. CDR1 MDHEN and CDR2 SYDVKM come from the germline V gene. Trimming removed 3 bases from V and 0 bases from J, with 10 bases in between. In nucleotides, the CDR3 is TGTGCCAGCAGTTTTTTAGGAACTAGCACAGATACGCAGTATTTT. Its translation is CASSFLGTSTDTQYF.

This clonotype was picked up a small number of times. V usage is TRBV29-1 and J usage is TRBJ2-2; D gene uncertain. Germline CDR1 reads SQVTM; CDR2 reads ANQGSEA. Trimming took 0 bases from V and 2 from J, leaving 7 bases between them. CDR3 length: 14 residues. The CDR3 DNA follows: TGCAGCGTTGAAGACAGGTTAAACACCGGGGAGCTGTTTTTT. Its protein is CSVEDRLNTGELFF.

This clonotype was seen many times. CDR3 in DNA: TGTGCCAGCAGCCCGGAGGCGGGACTGGAGGATGGCTACACCTTC. Residues: CASSPEAGLEDGYTF. V and J are TRBV7-9 and TRBJ1-2, with D perhaps matching TRBD1 (5 bases). The CDR3 spans 15 residues. Trimming shortened V by 5 bases and J by 6 bases, and 19 bases separated the two germline ends. Germline lookup yields CDR1 SEHNR and CDR2 FQNEAQ (reference sequence).

Ten or more counts support this clonotype. The gene calls are TRBV10-3 and TRBJ1-5; D perhaps matches TRBD1 (6 bases). The CDR3 has 14 amino acids. Germline V lookup: CDR1 ENHRY, CDR2 SYGVKD. V lost 5 bases and J lost 3, with 11 bases in between. The CDR3 coding sequence is TGTGCCATCAGTACAGGGTATCCCAATCAGCCCCAGCATTTT. Translating it yields CAISTGYPNQPQHF.

This clonotype was observed a few times. This sequence joins TRBV4-2 and TRBJ1-5, with D unresolved. The CDR3 has 14 amino acids. V dropped 0 bases and J dropped 6 bases, with 9 bases sitting between them. Germline V gives CDR1 LGHNA, CDR2 YNFKEQ. CDR3 nucleotide sequence: TGTGCCAGCAGCCAAGATGCCCAGATTCAGCCCCAGCATTTT. Protein product: CASSQDAQIQPQHF.

This rearrangement joins TRBV20-1 to TRBJ2-5; 8 bases are a match to TRBD1. The V gene's germline CDR1 is DFQATT and CDR2 SNEGSKA (reference sequence). The junction had 6 bases not matched to a gene; V was cut back by 3 bases and J by 3 bases. The CDR3 spans 14 residues. CDR3 nucleotides: TGCAGTGCTAGTCGCGGGACAGGCGAAGAGACCCAGTACTTC. Amino acids: CSASRGTGEETQYF.

Only a few counts were recorded for this clonotype. The chain recombines TRBV24-1 with TRBJ2-1; 8 bases are shared with TRBD2. Germline CDR1 is KGHDR and CDR2 is SFDVKD. The trim removed 4 bases at V and 6 bases at J, leaving 7 bases unmatched. The CDR3 covers 15 residues. The CDR3 DNA reads as TGTGCCACCAGTGAGGCGGGAGGAGGGGCCAATGAGCAGTTCTTC. Amino acids: CATSEAGGGANEQFF.

This clonotype turned up a few times. The V call is TRBV6-1, the J call TRBJ1-1; no firm D call. Germline V gene lookup returns CDR1 MNHNS and CDR2 SASEGT. This CDR3 comprises 11 residues. Trimming shortened V by 9 bases and J by 0 bases, and 5 bases separated the two germline ends. The CDR3 DNA reads as TGTGCCAGAAAAATGAACACTGAAGCTTTCTTT. Protein product: CARKMNTEAFF.

The J gene is TRBJ1-2, the V gene TRBV28; TRBD1 is a possible D gene (6 bases). CDR1 is MDHEN and CDR2 is SYDVKM in the germline V gene. The CDR3 spans 14 residues. The V end lost 5 bases, the J end lost 2 bases, and 12 bases lay between the germline ends. CDR3 coding DNA: TGTGCCAGCAGTCAGGCCCAGGGGAACTATGGCTACACCTTC. The encoded protein is CASSQAQGNYGYTF.

This clonotype has more than one count but fewer than ten. The chain uses TRBV11-2 and TRBJ2-1; 13 bases line up with TRBD2. CDR1 SGHAT and CDR2 FQNNGV come from the germline V gene. The CDR3 contains 18 residues. V lost 2 bases and J lost 6; bases outside the gene matches: 10. The CDR3 DNA reads TGTGCCAGCAGCTTAAAAATATCGTGGACTAGCGGGAGCAATGAGCAGTTCTTC. Residues: CASSLKISWTSGSNEQFF.

V is TRBV29-1 and J is TRBJ1-1, with TRBD1 matching 10 bases. The CDR3 extends over 14 amino acids. The trim removed 6 bases at V and 11 bases at J, leaving 15 bases unmatched. Germline V gene sequence: CDR1 SQVTM, CDR2 ANQGSEA. The CDR3 spells CSVLPVTGGAWAFF. The CDR3 nucleotides read TGCAGCGTCCTACCTGTGACAGGGGGCGCGTGGGCTTTCTTT.